The 9 T cell receptor beta chains below come from one sample, sequenced in a study of type 1 regulatory T cells. The antigens for these receptors are not known. Using its own MiXCR run on the reads, TCRdb lists one record per CDR3 protein. Among 60,000 to 70,000 distinct CDR3 sequences listed, just under 50% were seen once. Sequences were obtained from cultured non-Tr1 T cells, either the whole culture or a sorted T cell fraction (not recorded which). The receptors stem from a human donor in good health.

V and J are TRBV5-5 and TRBJ2-7; 11 bases are a match to TRBD2. The CDR3 is 17 residues long. V shed 3 bases, J shed 1 base, and the junction held 9 bases outside the gene matches. Germline V lookup: CDR1 SGHKS, CDR2 YYEKEE (reference sequence). CDR3 bases: TGTGCCAGCAGCTCAAGACTAGCGGGGATGGGGTCCTACGAGCAGTACTTC. This sequence encodes CASSSRLAGMGSYEQYF.

This clonotype was detected only once. At one end, the junction sequence differs from germline, possibly due to a read error. The chain combines TRBV7-9 with TRBJ1-2; D possibly corresponds to TRBD1 (6 bases). This CDR3 comprises 13 residues. Germline V gene lookup returns CDR1 SEHNR and CDR2 FQNEAQ (reference sequence). The CDR3 sequence: CVSIRTEDYGYTF. CDR3 DNA: TGTGTCAGCATCCGGACAGAGGACTATGGCTACACCTTC.

This clonotype was detected only a few times. At one end the junction does not follow the germline gene, possibly because of a read error. The genes are TRBV7-7 and TRBJ2-5, with D possibly matching TRBD2 (6 bases). This CDR3 has 16 residues. The germline V gene has CDR1 SSHAT and CDR2 FNYEAQ (reference sequence). The CDR3 is CASSLGGVQGQETQYF. The DNA for the CDR3 is TGTGCTAGCAGCTTAGGAGGGGTCCAGGGTCAAGAGACCCAGTACTTC. The full variable domain, its missing parts supplied by reference TRBV7-7 and TRBJ2-5, is GAGVSQSPRYKVTKRGQDVTLRCDPISSHATLYWYQQALGQGPEFLTYFNYEAQPDKSGLPSDRFSAERPEGSISTLTIQRTEQRDSAMYRCASSLGGVQGQETQYFGPGTRLLVL.

The chain has TRBV15 and TRBJ1-1; tentatively, D is TRBD1 (6 bases). Trimming removed 2 bases at V and 0 bases at J, with 10 bases between. Germline CDR1 reads LNHNV; CDR2 reads YYDKDF (reference sequence). The CDR3 has 15 residues. The CDR3 region has the DNA TGTGCCACCAGCAGAAAAGGGGGACTGAACACTGAAGCTTTCTTT. Translated, it gives CATSRKGGLNTEAFF.

This clonotype was counted once. The V and J genes are TRBV2 and TRBJ2-7, with 10 bases that match TRBD2. Germline CDR1 reads SNHLY; CDR2 reads FYNNEI. V was pared by 3 bases and J by 0 bases, with 8 bases of the junction left unmatched. The CDR3 length is 17 residues. In nucleotides, the CDR3 is TGTGCCAGCAGTGAGCCGGGACTAGCGAGGAGCTCCTACGAGCAGTACTTC. Translated: CASSEPGLARSSYEQYF.

The V gene is TRBV19, the J gene TRBJ1-2; 10 bases fit TRBD1. CDR3 length equals 15 residues. Germline V CDR1 and CDR2: LNHDA, SQIVND (reference sequence). V trimming: 4 bases; J trimming: 3 bases; junction bases outside the gene matches: 5. The CDR3 DNA reads as TGTGCCAGTAGTACAAGGGGACAGGGGTACTATGGCTACACCTTC. It specifies CASSTRGQGYYGYTF.

With respect to this clonotype: This may come from a read error, since a much larger clone is one base off. J is TRBJ1-6 and V is TRBV7-2; TRBD1 matches 8 bases. The CDR3 extends over 14 amino acids. The J segment lost 11 bases and the V segment lost 5 bases, leaving 8 bases of the junction unmatched. The germline V gene encodes CDR1 SGHTA and CDR2 FQGNSA. CDR3 in amino acids: CASSPQGANPPLHF. CDR3 coding DNA: TGTGCCAGCAGCCCCCAGGGGGCGAATCCACCCCTCCACTTT.

The chain employs TRBV12-3 or TRBV12-4 and TRBJ1-4, with D tentatively TRBD1 (6 bases). The CDR3 covers 14 residues. Between the trimmed V and J ends, which lost 6 bases and 3 bases, there was a span of 11 bases. The CDR3 is CASSLRTANEKLFF. Written as DNA, the CDR3 is TGTGCCAGCAGCCTCCGGACAGCTAATGAAAAACTGTTTTTT.

Details on this clonotype: A much larger clone differs from this one at a single base, so this may be a read error. This chain connects TRBV12-3 or TRBV12-4 to TRBJ2-5; 8 bases line up with TRBD1. V gave up 5 bases and J gave up 7 bases; unmatched junction bases: 9. The CDR3 contains 14 residues. In DNA form, the CDR3 reads TGTGCCAGCAGTCCCCCCTGGGACAGGATGACCCAGTACTTC. This encodes CASSPPWDRMTQYF.